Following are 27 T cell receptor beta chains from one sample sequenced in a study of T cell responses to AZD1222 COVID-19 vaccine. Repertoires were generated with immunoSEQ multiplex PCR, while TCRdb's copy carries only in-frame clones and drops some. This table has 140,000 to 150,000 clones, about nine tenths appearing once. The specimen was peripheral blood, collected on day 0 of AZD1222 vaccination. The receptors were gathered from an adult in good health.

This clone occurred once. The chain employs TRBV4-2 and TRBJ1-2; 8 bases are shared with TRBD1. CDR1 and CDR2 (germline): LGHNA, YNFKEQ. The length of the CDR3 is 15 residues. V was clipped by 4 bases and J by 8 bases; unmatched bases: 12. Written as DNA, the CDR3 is TGTGCCAGCAGCCCAGAGACAGGGGCGAGGGGGGGCTACACCTTC. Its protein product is CASSPETGARGGYTF.

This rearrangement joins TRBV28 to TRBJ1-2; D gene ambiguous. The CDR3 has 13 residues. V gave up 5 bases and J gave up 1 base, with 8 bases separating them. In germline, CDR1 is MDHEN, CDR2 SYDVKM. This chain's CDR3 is CASSPVGNYGYTF. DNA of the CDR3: TGTGCCAGCAGTCCAGTTGGTAACTATGGCTACACCTTC.

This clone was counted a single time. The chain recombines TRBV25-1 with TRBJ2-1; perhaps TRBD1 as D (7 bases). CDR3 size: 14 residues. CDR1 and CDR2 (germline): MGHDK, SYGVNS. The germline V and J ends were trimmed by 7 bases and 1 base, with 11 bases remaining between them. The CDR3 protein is CASNAGGSYNEQFF. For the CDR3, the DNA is TGTGCCAGCAACGCAGGGGGGTCCTACAATGAGCAGTTCTTC. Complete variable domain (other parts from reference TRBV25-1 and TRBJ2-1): EADIYQTPRYLVIGTGKKITLECSQTMGHDKMYWYQQDPGMELHLIHYSYGVNSTEKGDLSSESTVSRIRTEHFPLTLESARPSHTSQYLCASNAGGSYNEQFFGPGTRLTVL.

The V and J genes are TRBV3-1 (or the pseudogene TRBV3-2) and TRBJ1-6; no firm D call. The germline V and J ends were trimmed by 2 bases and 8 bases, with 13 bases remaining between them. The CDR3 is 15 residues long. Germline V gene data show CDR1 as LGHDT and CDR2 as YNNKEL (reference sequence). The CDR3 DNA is TGTGCCAGCAGCCAAACCGGGCTCTCCTATTCACCCCTCCACTTT. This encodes CASSQTGLSYSPLHF.

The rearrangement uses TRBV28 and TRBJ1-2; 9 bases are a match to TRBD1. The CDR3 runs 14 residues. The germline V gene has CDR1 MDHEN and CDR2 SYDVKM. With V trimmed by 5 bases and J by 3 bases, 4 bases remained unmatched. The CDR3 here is CASSGTGTYYGYTF. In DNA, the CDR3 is TGTGCCAGCAGTGGGACAGGGACCTACTATGGCTACACCTTC.

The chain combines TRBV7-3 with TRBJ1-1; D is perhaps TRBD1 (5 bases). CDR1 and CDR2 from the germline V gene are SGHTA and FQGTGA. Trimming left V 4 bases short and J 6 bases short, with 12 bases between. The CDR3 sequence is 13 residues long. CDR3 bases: TGTGCCAGCAGCTCCCGGGGGGGGGCTGAAGCTTTCTTT. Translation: CASSSRGGAEAFF.

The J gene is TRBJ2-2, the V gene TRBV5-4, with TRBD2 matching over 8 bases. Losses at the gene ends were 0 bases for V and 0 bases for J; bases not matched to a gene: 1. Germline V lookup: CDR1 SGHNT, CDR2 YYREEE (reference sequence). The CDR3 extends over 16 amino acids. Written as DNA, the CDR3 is TGTGCCAGCAGCTTGGGGGGACTAGCGAACACCGGGGAGCTGTTTTTT. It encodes CASSLGGLANTGELFF.

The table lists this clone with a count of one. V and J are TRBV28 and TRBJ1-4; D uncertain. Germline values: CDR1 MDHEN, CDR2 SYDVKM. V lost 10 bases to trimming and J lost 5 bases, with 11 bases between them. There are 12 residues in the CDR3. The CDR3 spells CATDTGNEKLFF. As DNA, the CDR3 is TGTGCCACCGACACCGGAAATGAAAAACTGTTTTTT.

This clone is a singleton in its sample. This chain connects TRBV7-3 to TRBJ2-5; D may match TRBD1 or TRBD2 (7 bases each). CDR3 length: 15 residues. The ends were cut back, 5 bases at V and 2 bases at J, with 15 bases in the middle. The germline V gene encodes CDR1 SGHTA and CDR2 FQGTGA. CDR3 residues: CASSPGGDRQETQYF. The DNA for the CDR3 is TGTGCCAGCAGCCCAGGGGGGGACAGACAAGAGACCCAGTACTTC.

CDR3 region: CATSASSGEANEQFF. Written as DNA, the CDR3 is TGTGCCACCAGTGCCAGTAGCGGGGAGGCCAATGAGCAGTTCTTC. The chain links TRBV24-1 to TRBJ2-1, with 8 bases identical to TRBD2. Germline CDR1 KGHDR, CDR2 SFDVKD. The CDR3 runs to 15 residues. Unmatched junction bases numbered 8, after V lost 5 bases and J lost 6 bases.

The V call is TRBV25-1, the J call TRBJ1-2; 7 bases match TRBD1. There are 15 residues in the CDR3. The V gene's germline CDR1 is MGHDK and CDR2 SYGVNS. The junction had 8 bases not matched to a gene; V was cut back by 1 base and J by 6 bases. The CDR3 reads CASSEWNRGVNGYTF. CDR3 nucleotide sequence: TGTGCCAGCAGTGAATGGAACAGGGGAGTAAATGGCTACACCTTC.

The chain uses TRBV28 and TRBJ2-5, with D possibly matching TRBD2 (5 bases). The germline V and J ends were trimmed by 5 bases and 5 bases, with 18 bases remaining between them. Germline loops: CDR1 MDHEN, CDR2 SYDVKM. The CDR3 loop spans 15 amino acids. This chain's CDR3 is CASSALRVRGETQYF. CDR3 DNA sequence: TGTGCCAGCAGTGCCTTAAGGGTACGCGGGGAGACCCAGTACTTC.

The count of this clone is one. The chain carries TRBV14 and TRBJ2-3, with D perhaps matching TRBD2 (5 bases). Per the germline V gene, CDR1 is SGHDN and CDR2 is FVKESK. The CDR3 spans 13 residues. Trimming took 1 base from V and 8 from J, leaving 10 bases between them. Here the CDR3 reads CASSQGGEGTQYF. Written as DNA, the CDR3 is TGTGCCAGCAGCCAAGGGGGAGAGGGTACGCAGTATTTT. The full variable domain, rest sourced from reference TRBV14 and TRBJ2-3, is EAGVTQFPSHSVIEKGQTVTLRCDPISGHDNLYWYRRVMGKEIKFLLHFVKESKQDESGMPNNRFLAERTGGTYSTLKVQPAELEDSGVYFCASSQGGEGTQYFGPGTRLTVL.

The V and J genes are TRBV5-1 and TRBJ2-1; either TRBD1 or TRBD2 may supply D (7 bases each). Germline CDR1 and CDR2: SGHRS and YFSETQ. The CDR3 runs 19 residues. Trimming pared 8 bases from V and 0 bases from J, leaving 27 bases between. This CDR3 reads CASALGRGRRGVSYNEQFF. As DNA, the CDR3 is TGCGCCAGTGCCCTGGGGAGGGGGCGCCGAGGGGTCTCCTACAATGAGCAGTTCTTC.

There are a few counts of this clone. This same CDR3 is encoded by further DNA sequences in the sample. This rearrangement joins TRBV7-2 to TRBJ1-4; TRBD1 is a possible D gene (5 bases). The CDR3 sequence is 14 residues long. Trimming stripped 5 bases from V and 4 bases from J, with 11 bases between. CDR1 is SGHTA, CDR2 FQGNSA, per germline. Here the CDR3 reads CASSPGPINEKLFF. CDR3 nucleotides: TGTGCCAGCAGCCCGGGACCGATTAATGAAAAACTGTTTTTT.

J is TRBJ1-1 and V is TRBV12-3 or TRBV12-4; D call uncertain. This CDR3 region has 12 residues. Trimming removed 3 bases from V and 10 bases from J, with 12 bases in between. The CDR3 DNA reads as TGTGCCAGCAGTTTTCTGCAGATGGGAGCTTTCTTT. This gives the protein CASSFLQMGAFF.

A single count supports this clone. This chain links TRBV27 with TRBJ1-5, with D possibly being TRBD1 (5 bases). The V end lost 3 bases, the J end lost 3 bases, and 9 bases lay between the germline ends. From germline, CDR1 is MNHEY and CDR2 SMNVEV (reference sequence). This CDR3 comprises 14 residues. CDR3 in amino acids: CASSFDRDNQPQHF. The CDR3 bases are TGTGCCAGCAGTTTTGACAGAGACAATCAGCCCCAGCATTTT.

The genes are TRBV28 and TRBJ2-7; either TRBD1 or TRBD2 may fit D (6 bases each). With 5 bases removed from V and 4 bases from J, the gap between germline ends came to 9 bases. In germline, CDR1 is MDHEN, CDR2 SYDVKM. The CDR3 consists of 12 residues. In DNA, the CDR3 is TGTGCCAGCAGTCGAGGGGGGTACGAGCAGTACTTC. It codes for CASSRGGYEQYF. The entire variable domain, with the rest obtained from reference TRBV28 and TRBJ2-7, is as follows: DVKVTQSSRYLVKRTGEKVFLECVQDMDHENMFWYRQDPGLGLRLIYFSYDVKMKEKGDIPEGYSVSREKKERFSLILESASTNQTSMYLCASSRGGYEQYFGPGTRLTVT.

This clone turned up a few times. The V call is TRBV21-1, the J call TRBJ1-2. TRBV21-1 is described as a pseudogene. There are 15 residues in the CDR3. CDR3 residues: CASSKADPLNYGYTF. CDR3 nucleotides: TGTGCCAGCAGCAAAGCGGACCCCTTGAACTATGGCTACACCTTC.

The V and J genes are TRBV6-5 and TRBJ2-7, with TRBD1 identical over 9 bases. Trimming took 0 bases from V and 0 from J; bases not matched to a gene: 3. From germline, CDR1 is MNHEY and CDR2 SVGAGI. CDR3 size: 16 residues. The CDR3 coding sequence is TGTGCCAGCAGTTACTCCTGGACAGGGGACTCCTACGAGCAGTACTTC. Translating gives CASSYSWTGDSYEQYF.

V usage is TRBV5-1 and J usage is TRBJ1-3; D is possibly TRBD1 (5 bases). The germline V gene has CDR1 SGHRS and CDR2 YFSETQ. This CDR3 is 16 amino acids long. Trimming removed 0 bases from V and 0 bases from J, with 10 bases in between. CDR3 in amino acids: CASSLGQPSSGNTIYF. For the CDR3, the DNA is TGCGCCAGCAGCTTGGGACAGCCTTCCTCTGGAAACACCATATATTTT. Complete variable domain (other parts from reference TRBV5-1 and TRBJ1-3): KAGVTQTPRYLIKTRGQQVTLSCSPISGHRSVSWYQQTPGQGLQFLFEYFSETQRNKGNFPGRFSGRQFSNSRSEMNVSTLELGDSALYLCASSLGQPSSGNTIYFGEGSWLTVV.

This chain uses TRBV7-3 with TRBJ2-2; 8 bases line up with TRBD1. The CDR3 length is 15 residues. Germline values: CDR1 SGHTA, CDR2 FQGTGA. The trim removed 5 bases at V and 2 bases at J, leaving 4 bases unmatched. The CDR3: CASSPGTGNTGELFF. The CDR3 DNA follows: TGTGCCAGCAGCCCCGGGACAGGAAACACCGGGGAGCTGTTTTTT.

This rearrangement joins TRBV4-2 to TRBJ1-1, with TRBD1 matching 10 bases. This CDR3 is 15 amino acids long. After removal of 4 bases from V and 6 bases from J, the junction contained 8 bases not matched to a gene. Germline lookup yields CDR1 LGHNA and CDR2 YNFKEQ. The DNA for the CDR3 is TGTGCCAGCAGCCGAGGGACAGGGGAGGAGGCTGAAGCTTTCTTT. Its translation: CASSRGTGEEAEAFF.

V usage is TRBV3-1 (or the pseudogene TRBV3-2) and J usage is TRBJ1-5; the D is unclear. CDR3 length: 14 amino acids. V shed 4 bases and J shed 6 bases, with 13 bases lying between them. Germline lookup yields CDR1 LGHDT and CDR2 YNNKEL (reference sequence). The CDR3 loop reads CASSPTLASQPQHF. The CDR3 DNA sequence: TGTGCCAGCAGCCCGACCCTCGCGAGTCAGCCCCAGCATTTT.

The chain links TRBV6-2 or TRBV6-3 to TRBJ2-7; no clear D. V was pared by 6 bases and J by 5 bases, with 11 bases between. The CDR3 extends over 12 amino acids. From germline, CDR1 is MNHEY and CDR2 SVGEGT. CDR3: CASSRLSNEQYF. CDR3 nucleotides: TGTGCCAGCAGCCGCCTGAGCAACGAGCAGTACTTC.

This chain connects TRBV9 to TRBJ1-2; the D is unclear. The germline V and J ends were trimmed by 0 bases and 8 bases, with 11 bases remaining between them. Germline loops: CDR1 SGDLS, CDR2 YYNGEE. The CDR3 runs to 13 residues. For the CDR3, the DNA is TGTGCCAGCAGCGTAGAGGACGGTTTCGGCTACACCTTC. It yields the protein CASSVEDGFGYTF.

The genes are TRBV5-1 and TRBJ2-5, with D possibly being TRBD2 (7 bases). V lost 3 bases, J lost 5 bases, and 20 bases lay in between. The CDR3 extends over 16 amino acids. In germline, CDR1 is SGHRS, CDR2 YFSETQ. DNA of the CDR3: TGCGCCAGCAGCTCCCGTGGGGGGGCCGCAGGGGAGACCCAGTACTTC. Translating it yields CASSSRGGAAGETQYF.